Described below is a single TCR beta chain sequence and its context. The V gene lost 0 bases and the J gene lost 3 bases, with 10 bases spanning the gap. Germline V lookup: CDR1 SGDLS, CDR2 YYNGEE. The CDR3 length is 14 residues. For CDR3 and TCR beta VDJ profiling, genomic DNA was the template used. MiXCR, run by TCRdb on the reads, gives a single entry per CDR3 protein. The profile shows over 150,000 distinct CDR3 sequences, 63% of them singletons. The data were obtained in a study of CD8+CD57+ T cells in acquired aplastic anemia. It was patients with CD8+CD57+ cell expansion by flow cytometry who were chosen for sequencing.

This clonotype originated in a human donor with aplastic anemia. The material sequenced was sorted CD4+, CD8+, or CD8+CD57+ T cells (not recorded which) from PBMCs. J is TRBJ2-7 and V is TRBV9; possibly TRBD2 for D (5 bases). As DNA, the CDR3 is TGTGCCAGCAGCGTAGGGCCGGGGATCTACGAGCAGTACTTC. Protein sequence: CASSVGPGIYEQYF. Full variable domain (outside the CDR3, taken from reference TRBV9 and TRBJ2-7): DSGVTQTPKHLITATGQRVTLRCSPRSGDLSVYWYQQSLDQGLQFLIQYYNGEERAKGNILERFSAQQFPDLHSELNLSSLELGDSALYFCASSVGPGIYEQYFGPGTRLTVT.